This is a list of T cell receptor beta chains from one sample in a study of identical twins. TCRdb passed the 5' RACE reads through MiXCR, listing each CDR3 protein once. The profile covers hundreds of thousands of distinct CDR3 sequences, with about 24% appearing a single time and about 2.7% taken by the ten largest. The sample was also linked to a second study, of T cells expressing NK-cell markers.

The sequenced sample was CD4+ T cells sorted from blood. All receptors derive from a woman under 30 in good health. Each CDR3 is given without its conserved first and last residue.

V gene	J gene	CDR3 protein
TRBV3-1	TRBJ1-6	ASGRDSHNSPLH
TRBV20-1	TRBJ2-3	SAYSPLAGGRAQY
TRBV29-1	TRBJ1-1	SVDMGGGTEAF
TRBV2	TRBJ1-1	ASRIEGEAF
TRBV7-2	TRBJ2-5	ASRETSGRAETQY
TRBV5-1	TRBJ2-5	ASSKTSPQLETQY
TRBV5-1	TRBJ2-7	ASSLLPSGSGGDEQY
TRBV10-3	TRBJ1-1	AISESGVTEAF
TRBV5-1	TRBJ2-7	ASSLQGSYEQY
TRBV11-2	TRBJ2-3	ASSLSTSGTNTQY
TRBV6-1	TRBJ1-1	ASKPGQGANTEAF
TRBV7-3	TRBJ2-2	ASRPNTGELF
TRBV18	TRBJ2-5	ASSAGGSGLETQY
TRBV7-2	TRBJ2-2	ASGQGLTGELF
TRBV4-1	TRBJ1-6	ASSLGTEGNSPLH
TRBV21-1	TRBJ2-1	ASSTPSGRSYNEQF
TRBV27	TRBJ2-7	ASSMDRKGYEQY
TRBV10-3	TRBJ2-5	ASSWTSGRETQY
TRBV7-2	TRBJ2-1	ATAMYNEQF
TRBV6-1	TRBJ1-6	ASSPNRGLSPLH
TRBV10-3	TRBJ1-5	AISGDGYQPQH
TRBV2	TRBJ1-1	ASSTQQGIYTEAF
TRBV12-3/TRBV12-4	TRBJ2-1	ASSFSGSFYNEQF
TRBV25-1	TRBJ2-1	ASSTPGLTEQF
TRBV7-2	TRBJ2-3	ASSPGPSPNTQY
TRBV19	TRBJ2-1	ASSNGYRPNEQF
TRBV20-1	TRBJ2-7	SARGTSGRAYEQY
TRBV11-2	TRBJ2-3	ASSFARGTSTDTQY
TRBV30	TRBJ2-7	AWCTGTGRNEQY
TRBV12-3/TRBV12-4	TRBJ1-1	ASSRAAGEAF
TRBV7-8	TRBJ2-7	ASTPIRDRPYEQY
TRBV12-3/TRBV12-4	TRBJ2-3	ASTSSGGAADTQY
TRBV5-5	TRBJ2-3	ASNFGTTTPDTQY
TRBV9	TRBJ2-7	ASSVGSSYEQY
TRBV6-1	TRBJ2-4	ASSLGGTAKNIQY
TRBV2	TRBJ2-1	ASSLARPTYNEQF
TRBV5-1	TRBJ2-1	ASSSAPEAEQF
TRBV20-1	TRBJ1-1	SARQGETEAF
TRBV6-1	TRBJ2-7	ASRWGRETYEQY
TRBV6-5	TRBJ2-7	ASSYGASYEQY
TRBV3-1	TRBJ2-1	ASSQHTSELYNEQF
TRBV7-9	TRBJ1-4	ASSLVRDAGKLF
TRBV20-1	TRBJ2-4	SARGNREAKNIQY
TRBV7-2	TRBJ2-5	ASSLGSLETQY
TRBV5-5	TRBJ2-6	ASSLNPGANVLT
TRBV12-3/TRBV12-4	TRBJ2-1	ASRSSGRWNEQF
TRBV12-3/TRBV12-4	TRBJ1-1	ASSFRAGWSTEAF
TRBV6-2/TRBV6-3	TRBJ2-6	ASSYSMLQDRQAHSGANVLT
TRBV11-2	TRBJ2-7	ASAVRGGYEQY
TRBV5-1	TRBJ2-1	ASSLFERVEQF
TRBV20-1	TRBJ1-3	SARGGGNTIY
TRBV11-1	TRBJ2-1	ASSSRRLLKREENEQF
TRBV7-9	TRBJ2-5	ASSEDRGRETQY
TRBV18	TRBJ1-5	ASSPLVSNQPQH
TRBV2	TRBJ1-2	ATNPPRDSLYGYT
TRBV4-2	TRBJ2-5	ASSQDVPGWGQETQY
TRBV5-3	TRBJ2-3	ARRMSWTDTQY
TRBV7-2	TRBJ2-7	ASRLTGTGTYEQY
TRBV20-1	TRBJ2-7	SARAGGRSYEQY
TRBV12-5	TRBJ2-1	ASGFLYNEQF